This TCR beta chain emerged from a study of vaccination effects on CD4 cells after COVID-19 (dated 2022 in TCRdb). Background for the entire study: Each participant got two doses of an mRNA SARS-CoV-2 vaccine, either BNT162b2 or mRNA-1273. SARS-CoV-2 spike-specific CD4+ TCR repertoires from before and after mRNA vaccination were compared in COVID-19 convalescent patients and in infection-naive vaccine recipients. A total of approximately 9 COVID-19 convalescent patients and a handful of SARS-CoV-2-naive healthy vaccine recipients were included in the full study. In the study, cultures from other donors were sequenced using the Oncomine TCR Beta short-read assay on an Illumina iSeq 100. Overall results and qualifications from the work: In healthy vaccine recipients, vaccine-induced clones were almost all SARS-CoV-2 mono-reactive, with only 1 of 255 cross-reactive with common cold coronaviruses. Limitations of the study were the small number of convalescent patients and the absence of early post-infection timepoints. At late post-vaccination timepoints, both infection-induced and vaccine-induced clones showed marked clonal contraction, consistent with waning T cell responses.

Including cysteine and phenylalanine, the CDR3 has 12 amino acids. This entry keeps only the CDR3 DNA: 36 bases, framed from base 1. CDR1 and CDR2 are read off the germline V gene as SGHTA and FQGTGA. The V end loses 6 bases and the J end loses 7 bases, and a stretch of 12 bases separates them. On this clone itself: Which antigen it targets is not known. No base-level quality is on record; no much larger clone is a single base apart.

The library was produced with the immunoSEQ multiplex PCR assay. DNA from the cultured, isolated CD4+ T cells was subjected to TCR beta CDR3 sequencing. The authors' analysis ran thus. Non-productive TCR sequences were removed and reads were trimmed to the CDR3 region, keeping CDR3s of at least 7 amino acids. Antigen-specific clonotypes were identified using the MANAFEST web app by comparison of expansion in peptide wells against reference cultures. To count as positive, a clone had to show expansion at FDR<0.05 compared with the reference and with all other wells, an odds ratio above 5, and a frequency above 0.1% in two replicate wells. A clonotype was defined as cross-reactive if the clonotype was significantly expanded both in SARS-CoV-2 spike wells and in at least one common cold coronavirus spike condition. CDR3 similarity was assessed by Levenshtein distance with the stringdist R package, and unrooted trees were built with ape in R 3.6.1. As stored in TCRdb, this immuneACCESS dataset retains in-frame rearrangements with V and J assigned. A fraction of the clones does not appear; measured against another copy, unresolved V genes explain less than half of the discrepancy, and the remainder lacks a known reason. The V and J calls and clone size are taken from that table; D and trimming were inferred from the DNA. The sample table records nearly 35,000 clones; 73% of these occur just once. The top ten constitute more than 25% of the sample.

The ViraFEST assay stimulated PBMC with viral peptide pools and then used TCR sequencing to identify antigen-specific CD4+ T cell clonotypes by expansion. After less than 13 days of culture, CD4+ T cells were isolated with the EasySep CD4+ T cell isolation kit. Negative nucleocapsid antibody results before and after vaccination confirmed that the healthy vaccine recipients had no prior SARS-CoV-2 infection. A few million PBMC per well were cultured with about 9 ug/ml peptides in IMDM containing around 4.6% human AB serum, approximately 10 IU/ml IL-2 and gentamicin. On days 3 and 7, half of the culture medium was replaced with fresh IL-2-containing medium. Each peptide stimulation condition was cultured in triplicate wells unless otherwise noted. Using Ficoll-Paque Plus gradient centrifugation, PBMC were separated from whole blood and then either used fresh or cryopreserved at -140C. Overlapping peptide pools spanned the spike proteins of SARS-CoV-2 and the common cold coronaviruses HCoV-NL63, HCoV-OC43 and HCoV-229E. The QIAamp micro DNA kit was used to extract genomic DNA from the cultured CD4+ T cells.

The receptor was derived from a human donor who received a COVID-19 vaccine. The rearrangement joined TRBV7-3 to TRBJ2-5; there is no confident call for the D gene. The sample was CD4+ T cells from PBMCs cultured with HCoV-OC43 spike peptides, taken before COVID-19 vaccination. Per the publication, the cell subset or site label means: HCoV-OC43 spike overlapping peptide pool stimulation. In nucleotide form, the sequence is TGTGCCAGCAGTCAAGGGTGGGGGACCCAGTACTTC. This is translated as CASSQGWGTQYF.